The source of this T cell receptor beta chain is a study of cytomegalovirus exposure and HLA in healthy donors. The study, taken as a whole, reports: The investigators catalogued 150 to 200 TCR beta chains as cytomegalovirus-associated. The authors later found most CMV-associated TCR beta chains appeared HLA-restricted. TCR beta sequences numbering 15,000 to 20,000 were associated with HLA alleles at 0.05 false discovery rate in a later analysis. Later analysis identified a missense DCLRE1C variant that was linked to TCR beta V- and J-gene trimming.

CDR3 length: 15 residues. The germline V gene encodes CDR1 MNHEY and CDR2 SVGAGI. V was clipped by 6 bases and J by 5 bases; unmatched bases: 13. PCR was performed using 60 Vbeta and 13 Jbeta primers. The method was immunoSEQ multiplex PCR; TCRdb's version includes in-frame clones alone and lacks a portion of them. The table includes 100,000 to 140,000 clones, 77% detected once. Note on this clone: Its target is not known.

Material: PBMCs. This sequence was found in a male donor in good health and CMV-seronegative. V gene TRBV6-5 combines with J gene TRBJ2-7; 7 nucleotides agree with TRBD1. The CDR3 DNA follows: TGTGCCAGCAGCACTACCAGACAGGGTCTCAACGAGCAGTACTTC. This sequence encodes CASSTTRQGLNEQYF.